Listed here are 3 T cell receptor beta chains from one sample, sequenced in a study of identical twins. One entry per CDR3 protein results from TCRdb running MiXCR on the 5' RACE reads. The sample holds roughly 690,000 distinct CDR3 sequences, 21% seen once. This sample was also put to use in a study of T cells expressing NK-cell markers.

The specimen sequenced was PBMCs. The receptors derive from a woman between 18 and 29 years old in good health.

The rearrangement joins TRBV5-1 to TRBJ2-7, with TRBD1 as a possible D gene (6 bases). Germline values: CDR1 SGHRS, CDR2 YFSETQ. The V end lost 3 bases, the J end lost 4 bases, and 17 bases lay between the germline ends. The CDR3 sequence is 15 residues long. The CDR3 loop reads CASSYLGGLTYEQYF. CDR3 nucleotides: TGCGCCAGCAGCTACCTTGGGGGCCTGACTTACGAGCAGTACTTC.

The V and J genes are TRBV20-1 and TRBJ2-7; the match to TRBD2 covers 10 bases. The CDR3 contains 16 residues. V dropped 5 bases and J dropped 1; count of bases not matched to a gene: 11. The V gene's germline CDR1 is DFQATT and CDR2 SNEGSKA (reference sequence). The CDR3 DNA sequence: TGCAGTGCTTCGGTCCCCATAGCGGGGGGTTCCTACGAGCAGTACTTC. It yields the protein CSASVPIAGGSYEQYF.

This chain joins TRBV11-2 and TRBJ2-5, with D uncertain. The length of the CDR3 is 12 residues. The V end lost 0 bases, the J end lost 5 bases, and 4 bases lay between the germline ends. The germline V gene encodes CDR1 SGHAT and CDR2 FQNNGV. CDR3 amino acids: CASSLDEETQYF. The CDR3 DNA follows: TGTGCCAGCAGCTTAGATGAGGAGACCCAGTACTTC.